A single T cell receptor (beta chain) is shown here with its context. V was clipped by 4 bases and J by 4 bases, with 10 bases between them. Germline CDR1 reads SEHNR; CDR2 reads FQNEAQ (reference sequence). The CDR3 is 13 amino acids. Recovered status in Cohort 3 required two negative PCRs, clearance, or symptom resolution. This record belongs to a study of blood T cell repertoires in COVID-19. For the study at large: Sites across the United States, Italy and Spain contributed samples from acute and convalescent COVID-19. Sample material is recorded as cDNA or gDNA derived from T cells, B-cell-depleted T cells, or PBMCs.

Assay: immunoSEQ multiplex PCR; the TCRdb copy retains only in-frame clones and omits some. This sample has a few hundred thousand clones; more than 80% occur once, and the top ten carry 1.1%. V and J are TRBV7-9 and TRBJ2-5; D is perhaps TRBD1 (5 bases). The sequencing input was PBMCs or T cells enriched from blood (not recorded which). This TCR was sampled from a man younger than 40 who had recovered from COVID-19. The CDR3 region is CASSSTVRETQYF. DNA for the CDR3: TGTGCCAGCAGCTCGACAGTGAGAGAGACCCAGTACTTC.